These 25 T cell receptor beta chains originate from one sample sequenced in a study of cytomegalovirus exposure and HLA in healthy donors. Profiled with immunoSEQ multiplex PCR; TCRdb holds only in-frame clones, not every one. The table includes fewer than 100,000 clones, roughly 94% detected once. Sequenced: PBMCs. The receptors shown here come from a woman between 18 and 30 years old in good health and CMV-seropositive.

V usage is TRBV4-2 and J usage is TRBJ2-3, with 12 bases matching TRBD2. The CDR3 is made up of 17 amino acids. The germline V gene encodes CDR1 LGHNA and CDR2 YNFKEQ. The junction had 5 bases not matched to a gene; V was cut back by 4 bases and J by 0 bases. DNA of the CDR3: TGTGCCAGCAGCCGGTCTAGCGGGGGGGCTAGCACAGATACGCAGTATTTT. This codes for CASSRSSGGASTDTQYF.

The chain couples TRBV9 to TRBJ2-3; 8 bases are shared with TRBD2. This CDR3 is 14 amino acids long. V lost 4 bases to trimming and J lost 4 bases; unmatched junction nucleotides: 5. In germline, CDR1 is SGDLS, CDR2 YYNGEE. The CDR3 loop reads CASSFGLAADTQYF. The DNA for the CDR3 is TGTGCCAGCAGCTTCGGACTAGCAGCAGATACGCAGTATTTT.

This chain joins TRBV7-8 and TRBJ2-3; TRBD2 is a possible D gene (5 bases). The germline V gene encodes CDR1 SGHVS and CDR2 FQNEAQ. Trimming took 5 bases from V and 1 from J, leaving 16 bases between them. This CDR3 is 16 amino acids long. CDR3 DNA: TGTGCCAGCAGCCCGTTCCCCCCACTAGGCACAGATACGCAGTATTTT. Translated, it gives CASSPFPPLGTDTQYF.

The rearrangement links TRBV12-2 to TRBJ1-3; whether TRBD1, the table's D call, matches the DNA was not checked. TRBV12-2 is designated a pseudogene. The CDR3 spans 18 residues. Here the CDR3 reads CASRPSGQTGNSGNTIYF. CDR3 DNA: TGTGCAAGTCGCCCTTCGGGCCAGACAGGAAACTCTGGAAACACCATATATTTT.

The rearrangement joins TRBV19 to TRBJ2-7; 9 bases align to TRBD1. With V trimmed by 4 bases and J by 4 bases, 5 bases remained unmatched. The CDR3 is 14 amino acids. Per the germline V gene, CDR1 is LNHDA and CDR2 is SQIVND (reference sequence). The chain's CDR3 is CASSTRDRVYEQYF. CDR3 DNA sequence: TGTGCCAGTAGTACCCGGGACAGGGTTTACGAGCAGTACTTC.

This chain uses TRBV7-2 with TRBJ1-2; a weak D match, TRBD1 (6 bases). Trimming took off 1 base at V and 0 bases at J, with 15 bases between the two ends. Per germline, CDR1 SGHTA and CDR2 FQGNSA. This CDR3 region has 17 residues. The DNA for the CDR3 is TGTGCCAGCAGCTTAGGGGGGCTGGGAGACTCTAACTATGGCTACACCTTC. Translated, it gives CASSLGGLGDSNYGYTF.

This clone has more than one count but fewer than ten. Here the CDR3 reads CASSDGQGNSPLHF. CDR3 DNA: TGCGCCAGCAGCGACGGACAGGGAAATTCACCCCTCCACTTT. The chain has TRBV5-1 and TRBJ1-6; 8 bases map to TRBD1. This CDR3 is 14 amino acids long. Per the germline V gene, CDR1 is SGHRS and CDR2 is YFSETQ. Germline trimming cut 4 bases from V and 7 bases from J; bases unmatched to any gene: 4.

The rearrangement uses TRBV11-2 and TRBJ2-1; 8 positions agree with TRBD2. Germline CDR1 is SGHAT and CDR2 is FQNNGV. The J segment lost 4 bases and the V segment lost 5 bases, leaving 13 bases of the junction unmatched. The CDR3 consists of 17 residues. CDR3 in amino acids: CASSPGIAGLAYNEQFF. CDR3 in DNA: TGTGCCAGCAGCCCCGGGATAGCGGGATTAGCATACAATGAGCAGTTCTTC.

The sample holds one count of this clone. V usage is TRBV9 and J usage is TRBJ2-6; 12 bases align to TRBD2. J lost 0 bases, V lost 4 bases, and 2 bases had no gene match. CDR3 length equals 17 residues. Per germline, CDR1 SGDLS and CDR2 YYNGEE. CDR3 region: CASSPTSGGSGANVLTF. CDR3 sequence (DNA): TGTGCCAGCAGCCCGACTAGCGGGGGCTCTGGGGCCAACGTCCTGACTTTC.

The chain combines TRBV18 with TRBJ2-1; D might be TRBD1 (6 bases). Deletions cut 6 bases from V and 10 bases from J, with 19 bases between. CDR1 KGHSH and CDR2 LQKENI come from the germline V gene. This CDR3 has 14 amino acids. CDR3 amino acids: CASSPGTPGKEQFF. The CDR3 bases are TGTGCCAGCTCTCCGGGGACACCCGGCAAGGAGCAGTTCTTC.

J is TRBJ1-2 and V is TRBV15; 9 bases map to TRBD1. V shed 3 bases and J 4 bases; nucleotides not matched to a gene: 6. This CDR3 comprises 15 residues. Germline CDR1 and CDR2: LNHNV and YYDKDF (reference sequence). The CDR3 DNA sequence: TGTGCCACCAGCAGCACCGGGACAGGGCCCTATGGCTACACCTTC. Translating gives CATSSTGTGPYGYTF.

The V call is TRBV28, the J call TRBJ2-7; 9 positions match TRBD1. The CDR3 has 14 residues. From germline, CDR1 is MDHEN and CDR2 SYDVKM. Trimming took 10 bases from V and 2 from J; bases not matched to a gene: 9. CDR3 protein: CATSRDRATYEQYF. CDR3 in DNA: TGTGCCACCTCCCGGGACAGGGCAACCTACGAGCAGTACTTC.

The J gene is TRBJ2-1, the V gene TRBV2, with 7 positions matching TRBD1. The CDR3 has 15 amino acids. The trim removed 6 bases at V and 6 bases at J, leaving 11 bases unmatched. In germline, CDR1 is SNHLY, CDR2 FYNNEI. CDR3 sequence reads: CASSQVRQGTNEQFF. CDR3 bases: TGTGCCAGCAGCCAAGTCCGACAGGGAACCAATGAGCAGTTCTTC.

The chain has TRBV10-1 and TRBJ1-1, with D unclear. The CDR3 spans 14 residues. The V end lost 3 bases, the J end lost 3 bases, and 11 bases lay between the germline ends. Germline V gene sequence: CDR1 WNHNN, CDR2 SYGVQD (reference sequence). Here the CDR3 DNA reads TGCGCCAGCAGTGACATAGAGGGTCACACTGAAGCTTTCTTT. Translation gives CASSDIEGHTEAFF.

This CDR3 is CASSSSGSILSYEQYF. The CDR3 DNA follows: TGTGCCAGCAGCTCCAGCGGATCCATTCTTTCCTACGAGCAGTACTTC. The V and J genes are TRBV7-9 and TRBJ2-7, with D maybe TRBD2 (5 bases). V gave up 4 bases and J gave up 1 base, with 17 bases separating them. The CDR3 sequence is 16 residues long. Per the germline V gene, CDR1 is SEHNR and CDR2 is FQNEAQ (reference sequence). The full variable domain, completed using reference TRBV7-9 and TRBJ2-7, is DTGVSQNPRHKITKRGQNVTFRCDPISEHNRLYWYRQTLGQGPEFLTYFQNEAQLEKSRLLSDRFSAERPKGSFSTLEIQRTEQGDSAMYLCASSSSGSILSYEQYFGPGTRLTVT.

The V gene is TRBV19, the J gene TRBJ1-5, with D possibly matching TRBD1 (5 bases). CDR3 length equals 15 residues. V was shortened by 7 bases and J by 4 bases, with 17 bases between the two germline ends. In germline, CDR1 is LNHDA, CDR2 SQIVND (reference sequence). CDR3 sequence (DNA): TGTGCCAGTAACTTCAAGGGGTCCTTTAATCAGCCCCAGCATTTT. Protein: CASNFKGSFNQPQHF.

This clone has more than one count but fewer than ten. V is TRBV7-2 and J is TRBJ2-1; D unresolved. Trimming stripped 0 bases from V and 0 bases from J, with 6 bases between. This CDR3 comprises 15 residues. Looked up from germline, CDR1 is SGHTA and CDR2 is FQGNSA. This CDR3 reads CASSLAASSYNEQFF. For the CDR3, the DNA is TGTGCCAGCAGCTTAGCGGCCAGCTCCTACAATGAGCAGTTCTTC.

Only one count was recorded for this clone. The chain links TRBV4-1 to TRBJ2-3; TRBD1 matches 7 bases. This CDR3 region has 14 residues. The germline gives CDR1 MGHRA, CDR2 YSYEKL. Trimming took 6 bases from V and 3 from J; bases not matched to a gene: 6. CDR3 in amino acids: CASSRGQGTDTQYF. CDR3 in DNA: TGCGCCAGCAGTAGGGGGCAGGGGACAGATACGCAGTATTTT.

The chain employs TRBV7-9 and TRBJ1-1; TRBD1 matches 7 bases. Germline values: CDR1 SEHNR, CDR2 FQNEAQ (reference sequence). With 5 bases clipped from V and 1 base from J, the junction kept 10 bases outside the gene matches. CDR3 size: 16 residues. For the CDR3, the DNA is TGTGCCAGCAGCGACATCGGACAGGAACGGAACACTGAAGCTTTCTTT. This sequence encodes CASSDIGQERNTEAFF.

The rearrangement links TRBV4-3 to TRBJ2-5; D is unresolved. Trimming left V 1 base short and J 0 bases short, with 9 bases between. Germline CDR1 reads LGHNA; CDR2 reads YSLEER. The CDR3 runs 15 residues. The CDR3 loop is CASSQGLGYQETQYF. In DNA form, the CDR3 reads TGCGCCAGCAGCCAAGGCCTAGGTTACCAAGAGACCCAGTACTTC.

V gene TRBV4-1 combines with J gene TRBJ2-5, with 7 bases aligning to TRBD1. The germline V gene has CDR1 MGHRA and CDR2 YSYEKL. The CDR3 is 15 amino acids. The V gene end was trimmed by 3 bases and the J gene end by 4 bases; junction bases not matched to a gene: 8. DNA for the CDR3: TGCGCCAGCAGCCAGCAAGACAGGGTAGGAGAGACCCAGTACTTC. It codes for CASSQQDRVGETQYF.

The rearrangement uses TRBV9 and TRBJ1-4; the D gene is possibly TRBD1 (6 bases). CDR1 and CDR2 (germline): SGDLS, YYNGEE. Trimming shortened V by 4 bases and J by 6 bases, and 13 bases separated the two germline ends. The CDR3 runs 14 residues. The CDR3 here is CASSTGSADEKLFF. The CDR3 coding sequence is TGTGCCAGCAGCACAGGGAGTGCAGATGAAAAACTGTTTTTT. Full variable domain (remainder filled in from reference TRBV9 and TRBJ1-4): DSGVTQTPKHLITATGQRVTLRCSPRSGDLSVYWYQQSLDQGLQFLIQYYNGEERAKGNILERFSAQQFPDLHSELNLSSLELGDSALYFCASSTGSADEKLFFGSGTQLSVL.

This clone was detected a few times. The chain combines TRBV27 with TRBJ2-7; 8 bases fit TRBD1. The CDR3 has 15 amino acids. Germline loops: CDR1 MNHEY, CDR2 SMNVEV (reference sequence). After removal of 3 bases from V and 6 bases from J, the junction contained 10 bases not matched to a gene. CDR3 in DNA: TGTGCCAGCAGTTTCGGACAGGGCCGTCAGGTCGAGCAGTACTTC. Encoded protein: CASSFGQGRQVEQYF.

The rearrangement links TRBV5-6 to TRBJ2-5; maybe TRBD1 (6 bases). With 4 bases removed from V and 5 bases from J, the gap between germline ends came to 12 bases. CDR1 is SGHDT and CDR2 is YYEEEE in the germline V gene. This CDR3 contains 13 residues. For the CDR3, the DNA is TGTGCCAGCAGCCCTGGACAGTGGGAGACCCAGTACTTC. Translated: CASSPGQWETQYF.

This sequence joins TRBV27 and TRBJ2-7; D ambiguous. Between the trimmed V and J ends, which lost 7 bases and 4 bases, there was a span of 8 bases. The CDR3 spans 11 residues. The germline CDR1 and CDR2 sequences are MNHEY and SMNVEV (reference sequence). CDR3 region: CASKTEYEQYF. CDR3 DNA: TGTGCCAGCAAAACGGAGTACGAGCAGTACTTC.